The entry below describes one T cell receptor (beta chain). The clone's antigen remains unknown. No much larger clone is present one base from it, and per-base qualities are unavailable. The sample comes from a study of blood T cell repertoires in COVID-19 (TCRdb year 2020). About the investigation overall: Samples from collaborators originated in the United States, Italy and Spain and spanned both the acute and convalescent phases of COVID-19. The material from the prospective study consisted of cDNA or gDNA derived from T cells, B-cell-depleted T cells, or PBMCs. The sample metadata nearly always contained a de-identified subject ID, COVID-19 status, age in years and sex. Where available, HLA class I and class II types were taken from metadata supplied by the sample provider and were not determined by assay-based typing. The dataset comprised deeply sampled blood TCRbeta repertoires from subjects exposed to, actively infected with, or recovered from COVID-19. The samples were drawn from the first 160 participants of the ongoing ImmuneRACE study and from 950 to 1,500 subjects provided by 6 global collaborators. A freely available public database, intended as a resource for researchers studying the immune response to SARS-CoV-2, is where the repertoires were released. Points the paper makes about the study in general: The quantity of clinical and demographic metadata differed by source and by participant and was supplied without curation.

CDR1 and CDR2 (SGHKS, YYEKEE) derive from the germline V gene (reference sequence). Its CDR3 holds 12 amino acids, cysteine through phenylalanine. Only the CDR3 part of the read is kept: 36 bases, read in frame from the first base. V is reduced by 2 bases and J by 5 bases, leaving a spacing of 7 bases between them. TCRbeta CDR3 regions were amplified from genomic DNA by means of the immunoSEQ Assay, a bias-controlled multiplex PCR. The paper's processing steps were these. The number of nucleated cells in each sample was estimated from the amplification of reference gene primers within the assay. To quantify the absolute abundance of each unique TCRbeta CDR3 rearrangement, sequence reads were collapsed and filtered. Productive Simpson clonality was computed per sample as the square root of Simpson's diversity index over productive rearrangements. The table was pulled from immuneACCESS by TCRdb, which kept in-frame rearrangements only. Such tables lose some clones; where checked, under half of the loss comes from unresolved V genes, and the rest has no known cause. The D gene and trimming were derived from the DNA, and the V and J assignments and clone size from that table. In this sample the table shows approximately 190,000 clones, over 80% of which occur a single time. The ten largest clones add up to about 8% of the sample.

At one collaborating source in Seattle, patients were enrolled during active infection and were followed longitudinally through the course of disease. Collaborating institutions collected whole blood in K2EDTA tubes following their own protocols. For TCRbeta analysis, collaborator samples were shipped as frozen whole blood, as isolated PBMCs, or as DNA extracted from either sample type. The material sequenced was peripheral blood. The chain is made from TRBV5-5 and TRBJ1-1; TRBD1 could be the D gene, as 6 bases match. The receptor was isolated from a woman aged 60-75 years with COVID-19, enrolled during active disease. The CDR3 here reads CASSLTGTEAFF. The bases read TGTGCCAGCAGCTTAACAGGGACTGAAGCTTTCTTT.